Listed here are 20 T cell receptor beta chains from one sample, sequenced in a study of T-cell memory formation after mild COVID-19. TCRdb itself ran the 5' RACE reads through MiXCR, one entry per CDR3 protein. The sample shows tens of thousands of distinct CDR3 sequences, roughly 25% of them seen only once. Input material: PBMCs or a T cell subset sorted from them (not recorded which). The source of these receptors is a man in his late teens or twenties who had mild COVID-19 (a few samples of this study predate the infection). Cell type and time point are not known.

The sample holds a few counts of this clonotype. V gene TRBV7-9 combines with J gene TRBJ2-1, with 8 bases aligning to TRBD1. CDR3 size: 15 residues. Germline-derived CDR1 and CDR2 are SEHNR and FQNEAQ (reference sequence). V gave up 5 bases and J gave up 7 bases; unmatched junction bases: 10. The CDR3 nucleotides are TGTGCCAGCAGCCCTGTGGACAGGGAGTATAATGAGCAGTTCTTC. It codes for CASSPVDREYNEQFF.

Only a few counts were recorded for this clonotype. The chain is built from TRBV27 and TRBJ2-2; D is ambiguous. The CDR3 is made up of 13 amino acids. V was cut by 5 bases and J by 4 bases, with 8 bases left in between. Looked up from germline, CDR1 is MNHEY and CDR2 is SMNVEV (reference sequence). For the CDR3, the DNA is TGTGCCAGCAGTCCCGTGAGCACCGGGGAGCTGTTTTTT. Translation: CASSPVSTGELFF.

This clonotype was counted only a few times. The rearrangement uses TRBV29-1 and TRBJ1-1; D remains unclear. This CDR3 spans 10 amino acids. The V gene lost 3 bases and the J gene lost 1 base, with 0 bases spanning the gap. Germline assignment: CDR1 SQVTM and CDR2 ANQGSEA. In nucleotides, the CDR3 is TGCAGCGTTGAGAACACTGAAGCTTTCTTT. Its protein product is CSVENTEAFF.

The gene calls are TRBV27 and TRBJ2-7, with unresolved D. V was pared by 0 bases and J by 0 bases, with 3 bases between. The length of the CDR3 is 13 residues. The germline gives CDR1 MNHEY, CDR2 SMNVEV (reference sequence). DNA of the CDR3: TGTGCCAGCAGTTTATCTCCCTCCTACGAGCAGTACGTC. Its protein product is CASSLSPSYEQYV.

The chain couples TRBV7-9 to TRBJ1-2; a possible D gene is TRBD1 (5 bases). The V gene lost 4 bases and the J gene lost 5 bases, with 17 bases spanning the gap. In germline, CDR1 is SEHNR, CDR2 FQNEAQ (reference sequence). The CDR3 is made up of 15 amino acids. The CDR3 coding sequence is TGTGCCAGCAGCTCCGTGGGACCGACCGTTTATGGCTACACCTTC. This encodes CASSSVGPTVYGYTF. The variable domain in full, with the rest retrieved from reference TRBV7-9 and TRBJ1-2, is DTGVSQNPRHKITKRGQNVTFRCDPISEHNRLYWYRQTLGQGPEFLTYFQNEAQLEKSRLLSDRFSAERPKGSFSTLEIQRTEQGDSAMYLCASSSVGPTVYGYTFGSGTRLTVV.

This clonotype was detected a few times. The CDR3 region is CASSSGTVRYEQYF. The CDR3 coding sequence is TGTGCCAGCAGCTCCGGGACAGTTCGTTACGAGCAGTACTTC. This chain joins TRBV13 and TRBJ2-7; 7 bases line up with TRBD1. The CDR3 covers 14 residues. Germline values: CDR1 PRHDT, CDR2 FYEKMQ (reference sequence). V lost 4 bases to trimming and J lost 4 bases; unmatched junction nucleotides: 7.

V usage is TRBV5-1 and J usage is TRBJ1-1; D is unclear. The CDR3 runs 14 residues. Trimming took 0 bases from V and 5 from J, leaving 11 bases between them. Germline assignment: CDR1 SGHRS and CDR2 YFSETQ. In nucleotides, the CDR3 is TGCGCCAGCAGCTTGGCCTCGGTTCGGACTGAAGCTTTCTTT. It codes for CASSLASVRTEAFF.

The V call is TRBV28, the J call TRBJ1-4, with D unresolved. V gave up 5 bases and J gave up 4 bases, with 11 bases separating them. The CDR3 runs 14 residues. Germline V CDR1 and CDR2: MDHEN, SYDVKM. CDR3 nucleotide sequence: TGTGCCAGCAGTCTCCGTCAAATTAATGAAAAACTGTTTTTT. It translates to CASSLRQINEKLFF.

The chain uses TRBV5-6 and TRBJ2-5, with D unclear. This CDR3 has 14 amino acids. The V gene's germline CDR1 is SGHDT and CDR2 YYEEEE. Trimming pared 2 bases from V and 2 bases from J, leaving 10 bases between. The CDR3 DNA follows: TGTGCCAGCAGCTTTCTACAGCTTCAAGAGACCCAGTACTTC. It is translated as CASSFLQLQETQYF.

The gene calls are TRBV11-2 and TRBJ2-3; TRBD1 or TRBD2 may be the D gene (5 bases each). There are 16 residues in the CDR3. Germline V CDR1 and CDR2: SGHAT, FQNNGV. V lost 5 bases to trimming and J lost 0 bases, with 15 bases between them. The CDR3 DNA reads as TGTGCCAGCAGCCGAAGGGGAGACCCTAGCACAGATACGCAGTATTTT. Amino acids: CASSRRGDPSTDTQYF.

The CDR3 sequence: CSGLTGTRETQYF. The CDR3 nucleotides are TGCAGCGGCCTGACAGGGACGAGAGAGACCCAGTACTTC. V is TRBV29-1 and J is TRBJ2-5, with 7 bases that match TRBD1. Germline CDR1 reads SQVTM; CDR2 reads ANQGSEA. The V segment lost 7 bases and the J segment 4 bases; nucleotides outside the gene matches: 9. This CDR3 has 13 residues.

The V gene is TRBV20-1, the J gene TRBJ2-1, with a possible D match to TRBD1 (5 bases). The V end was cut by 5 bases, the J end by 3 bases, with 14 bases between. The CDR3 sequence is 14 residues long. Germline V gives CDR1 DFQATT, CDR2 SNEGSKA (reference sequence). CDR3 in amino acids: CSALPLDSYNEQFF. The CDR3, as DNA: TGCAGTGCTCTCCCACTCGACAGCTACAATGAGCAGTTCTTC.

This chain joins TRBV7-3 and TRBJ2-6; possibly TRBD1 for D (6 bases). The germline V and J ends were trimmed by 8 bases and 0 bases, with 8 bases remaining between them. The CDR3 is 14 amino acids. Germline V lookup: CDR1 SGHTA, CDR2 FQGTGA. CDR3 sequence (DNA): TGTGCCAGCGGGGGACACTCTGGGGCCAACGTCCTGACTTTC. Translation: CASGGHSGANVLTF.

This clonotype has a handful of counts. The J gene is TRBJ2-7, the V gene TRBV20-1; the match to TRBD1 covers 7 bases. Germline V gives CDR1 DFQATT, CDR2 SNEGSKA (reference sequence). Unmatched junction bases numbered 10, after V lost 5 bases and J lost 6 bases. CDR3 length: 13 amino acids. CDR3 nucleotide sequence: TGCAGTGCTGAGGGACCCAGGGACAGCGAGCAGTACGTC. It encodes CSAEGPRDSEQYV.

The chain has TRBV25-1 and TRBJ1-2, with 7 bases matching TRBD1. V trimming: 1 base; J trimming: 8 bases; junction bases outside the gene matches: 7. The germline gives CDR1 MGHDK, CDR2 SYGVNS. CDR3 length equals 14 residues. This CDR3 reads CASSEFNRGDGYTF. The DNA of the CDR3 is TGTGCCAGCAGTGAATTTAACAGGGGCGACGGCTACACCTTC.

V and J are TRBV4-3 and TRBJ2-3, with TRBD2 matching 8 bases. V lost 1 base and J lost 0; bases outside the gene matches: 6. The germline CDR1 and CDR2 sequences are LGHNA and YSLEER. The CDR3 sequence is 17 residues long. The CDR3 is CASSQGVAGRSTDTQYF. The CDR3 nucleotides read TGCGCCAGCAGCCAAGGAGTAGCGGGACGAAGCACAGATACGCAGTATTTT.

This chain links TRBV9 with TRBJ2-1; D perhaps matches TRBD2 (6 bases). CDR3 size: 13 residues. Looked up from germline, CDR1 is SGDLS and CDR2 is YYNGEE. The V gene lost 2 bases and the J gene lost 6 bases, with 9 bases spanning the gap. CDR3 region: CASSVGGFNEQFF. CDR3 sequence (DNA): TGTGCCAGCAGCGTCGGAGGGTTCAATGAGCAGTTCTTC.

This clonotype was seen many times. J is TRBJ2-7 and V is TRBV29-1; TRBD1 matches at 8 bases. The CDR3 has 14 residues. Per the germline V gene, CDR1 is SQVTM and CDR2 is ANQGSEA. After removal of 6 bases from V and 4 bases from J, the junction contained 11 bases not matched to a gene. The CDR3 loop reads CSVTPGQGPYEQYF. The CDR3 coding sequence is TGCAGCGTCACCCCCGGACAGGGCCCTTACGAGCAGTACTTC.

V and J are TRBV20-1 and TRBJ2-1; TRBD2 is a possible D gene (6 bases). Germline CDR1 and CDR2: DFQATT and SNEGSKA (reference sequence). This CDR3 region has 16 residues. Trimming stripped 2 bases from V and 14 bases from J, with 28 bases between. Written as DNA, the CDR3 is TGCAGTGCTAGAATACGGGGGTCTCTATACTCGACTGGAGAGTTCTTC. Encoded protein: CSARIRGSLYSTGEFF.

This clonotype was seen repeatedly, ten times or more. The chain links TRBV7-9 to TRBJ2-7; D unclear. Germline V gene data show CDR1 as SEHNR and CDR2 as FQNEAQ (reference sequence). This CDR3 is 13 amino acids long. The V and J ends lost 6 bases and 0 bases respectively, with 9 bases between them. CDR3 amino acids: CASSRDGSYEQYF. The CDR3 bases are TGTGCCAGCAGTAGAGACGGCTCCTACGAGCAGTACTTC.